This T cell receptor beta chain was captured in a study of shared clonotypes between healthy human individuals. The assay was immunoSEQ multiplex PCR, and TCRdb's table has in-frame clones only and misses some. The data contain roughly 2.2 million clones, about 92% of them singletons. The TCR sequence derives from a man in his late teens or twenties in good health. Some clones in this sample may be carry-over from other donors' samples. The sample comprised naive CD4+ T cells from PBMCs. Indicated subset: CD45RA+ positively selected.

The chain's CDR3 is CASSPFSGSAGELFF. The CDR3 nucleotides read TGTGCCAGCTCACCATTTAGCGGGAGTGCCGGGGAGCTGTTTTTT. This sequence joins TRBV18 and TRBJ2-2; 9 bases align to TRBD2. Germline V lookup: CDR1 KGHSH, CDR2 LQKENI. The CDR3 has 15 amino acids. Trimming at V came to 2 bases and at J to 6 bases, leaving 4 bases not matched to a gene. The full variable domain, its missing parts supplied by reference TRBV18 and TRBJ2-2, is NAGVMQNPRHLVRRRGQEARLRCSPMKGHSHVYWYRQLPEEGLKFMVYLQKENIIDESGMPKERFSAEFPKEGPSILRIQQVVRGDSAAYFCASSPFSGSAGELFFGEGSRLTVL.